This T cell receptor beta chain was obtained from a study of post-analysis software for immune sequencing data. Study-wide context: Multiple sclerosis in the patients followed relapsing-remitting, secondary progressive and progressive-relapsing courses.

Unique molecular identifiers featured in each of the TCR beta cDNA libraries. Input populations of roughly 0.85 to 11 million T cells gave rise to hundreds of thousands of cDNA molecules. A single record per CDR3 protein comes from TCRdb applying MiXCR to the PCR reads. The sample records about 800,000 distinct CDR3 sequences, roughly 27% being singletons. For this clonotype: Its target is not known.

Points from the study as a whole: Patients had higher frequencies than controls of roughly five TRBV segments, including TRBV5-6, TRBV5-1 and TRBV20-1. Multiple sclerosis was associated with a significant reduction in normalized Chao1 diversity relative to controls. With F measure, samples from one preparation batch clustered together strongly.

The V and J ends lost 5 bases and 6 bases respectively, with 17 bases between them. This CDR3 spans 14 amino acids. The chain combines TRBV12-3 or TRBV12-4 with TRBJ2-7; possible D gene TRBD1, 6 bases. The sample comprised blood. The clonotype was recovered from a girl aged 5-17 years with multiple sclerosis. The CDR3 protein is CASSDRLQSSEQYF. The DNA of the CDR3 is TGTGCCAGCAGTGACAGGCTGCAATCAAGCGAGCAGTACTTC.